Listed here are 15 T cell receptor beta chains from one sample, sequenced in a study of identical twins. TCRdb analysed the 5' RACE reads with MiXCR anew, one entry per CDR3 protein. Among 570,000 or so distinct CDR3 sequences listed, 9.5% to 10% were seen once. These same records also appear under a second study, on yellow fever vaccine responses in identical twins.

Material: PBMCs. Source of these receptors: a woman aged 18 to 35 in good health.

This clonotype has at least ten counts. J is TRBJ2-3 and V is TRBV20-1; D gene ambiguous. Germline loops: CDR1 DFQATT, CDR2 SNEGSKA (reference sequence). Trimming left V 5 bases short and J 2 bases short, with 11 bases between. The CDR3 extends over 13 amino acids. The CDR3 nucleotides read TGCAGTGCTGGCCTTCCTACCACAGATACGCAGTATTTT. It specifies CSAGLPTTDTQYF.

The table lists this clonotype with a few counts. This chain joins TRBV6-4 and TRBJ2-3, with 11 bases identical to TRBD2. Germline-derived CDR1 and CDR2 are MRHNA and SNTAGT. This CDR3 comprises 17 residues. J was trimmed by 2 bases and V by 6 bases; bases with no gene match: 10. The CDR3 DNA reads as TGTGCCAGCAGCTTCTCGGCTAGCGGGGGGATCACAGATACGCAGTATTTT. Its protein is CASSFSASGGITDTQYF.

The DNA for the CDR3 is TGCAGTGCTTCCCATCGGGGGCAGGGAAGTAGGTCCTACAATGAGCAGTTCTTC. Encoded protein: CSASHRGQGSRSYNEQFF. The genes are TRBV20-1 and TRBJ2-1; D is perhaps TRBD1 or TRBD2 (6 bases each). The CDR3 has 18 residues. With 5 bases removed from V and 1 base from J, the gap between germline ends came to 24 bases. Germline V gene data show CDR1 as DFQATT and CDR2 as SNEGSKA (reference sequence).

This clonotype was seen a few times. The chain is built from TRBV4-1 and TRBJ1-4, with D perhaps TRBD1 (5 bases). There are 14 residues in the CDR3. V was pared by 0 bases and J by 8 bases, with 10 bases between. Germline CDR1 is MGHRA and CDR2 is YSYEKL. The CDR3 nucleotides are TGCGCCAGCAGCCAAGAACCCGAGGGGGAAAAACTGTTTTTT. Translation gives CASSQEPEGEKLFF.

In this sample, this clonotype turned up many times. The rearrangement uses TRBV4-1 and TRBJ2-7, with TRBD2 matching over 10 bases. The CDR3 spans 18 residues. CDR1 is MGHRA, CDR2 YSYEKL, per germline. J gave up 4 bases and V 1 base, and 13 bases lay outside the gene matches. The CDR3 region is CASSQALGAGGLLYEQYF. The CDR3 DNA is TGCGCCAGCAGCCAAGCTCTTGGAGCGGGAGGGCTTCTGTACGAGCAGTACTTC.

This clonotype was observed many times. This chain joins TRBV28 and TRBJ1-6, with D possibly TRBD1 on 5 matching bases. The CDR3 has 12 residues. Germline V gives CDR1 MDHEN, CDR2 SYDVKM. The ends were cut back, 8 bases at V and 6 bases at J, with 8 bases in the middle. The CDR3 coding sequence is TGTGCCAGCGGGCAGGGTAATTCACCCCTCCACTTT. Translation gives CASGQGNSPLHF.

This clonotype has a handful of counts. This rearrangement joins TRBV7-8 to TRBJ1-2, with D perhaps matching TRBD1 (5 bases). Germline V gene data show CDR1 as SGHVS and CDR2 as FQNEAQ. This CDR3 is 15 amino acids long. Trimming took 5 bases from V and 2 from J, leaving 15 bases between them. The CDR3 is CASSEAGTPNYGYTF. In DNA form, the CDR3 reads TGTGCCAGCAGCGAAGCAGGGACGCCGAACTATGGCTACACCTTC.

The V gene is TRBV10-2, the J gene TRBJ2-7; a weak D match, TRBD2 (6 bases). This CDR3 is 15 amino acids long. Per germline, CDR1 WSHSY and CDR2 SAAADI. V shed 3 bases and J shed 1 base, with 13 bases lying between them. CDR3 sequence: CASSDGGGGSYEQYF. The CDR3 nucleotides read TGCGCCAGCAGTGACGGGGGAGGAGGATCCTACGAGCAGTACTTC.

CDR3 sequence reads: CASSLAFRLETNNEQFF. The CDR3 DNA reads as TGTGCCAGCAGTTTAGCATTTCGACTCGAGACCAACAATGAGCAGTTCTTC. V and J are TRBV12-3 or TRBV12-4 and TRBJ2-1; D remains ambiguous. The V gene lost 0 bases and the J gene lost 5 bases, with 17 bases spanning the gap. This CDR3 comprises 17 residues.

The chain is built from TRBV7-2 and TRBJ2-7; the match to TRBD2 covers 8 bases. The trim removed 1 base at V and 9 bases at J, leaving 5 bases unmatched. Germline CDR1 and CDR2: SGHTA and FQGNSA. The CDR3 runs 13 residues. CDR3 DNA sequence: TGTGCCAGCAGCTTAGATTATCTAGCGGGGCAGTACTTC. This encodes CASSLDYLAGQYF.

V is TRBV11-3 and J is TRBJ2-1; D may be TRBD1 (5 bases). The germline gives CDR1 SGHNT, CDR2 YENEEA. Trimming removed 0 bases from V and 5 bases from J, with 11 bases in between. The CDR3 is made up of 15 amino acids. This chain's CDR3 is CASSLEWTSNNEQFF. DNA for the CDR3: TGTGCCAGCAGCTTAGAATGGACAAGTAACAATGAGCAGTTCTTC.

The V call is TRBV29-1, the J call TRBJ1-1, with no clear D. The V end lost 7 bases, the J end lost 1 base, and 13 bases lay between the germline ends. The CDR3 sequence is 13 residues long. Germline V gene data show CDR1 as SQVTM and CDR2 as ANQGSEA. CDR3 nucleotides: TGCAGCGAGACCAAACAAGGGAACACTGAAGCTTTCTTT. Translating gives CSETKQGNTEAFF.

Here the CDR3 DNA reads TGTGCCAGCAGCCAGGCCGAAGCTAACTATGGCTACACCTTC. Translating gives CASSQAEANYGYTF. J is TRBJ1-2 and V is TRBV3-1; D is ambiguous. Germline CDR1 and CDR2: LGHDT and YNNKEL (reference sequence). V shed 3 bases and J shed 0 bases, with 8 bases lying between them. The CDR3 is 14 amino acids.

The J gene is TRBJ2-3, the V gene TRBV7-6; a weak D match, TRBD2 (7 bases). CDR3 size: 20 residues. Deletions cut 1 base from V and 2 bases from J, with 25 bases between. CDR1 is SGHVS, CDR2 FNYEAQ, per germline. The CDR3 region is CASSLVRGGGFTSYTDTQYF. The CDR3 region has the DNA TGTGCCAGCAGCTTAGTTCGGGGCGGGGGCTTTACTTCCTACACAGATACGCAGTATTTT.

This clonotype was detected only a few times. This sequence joins TRBV2 and TRBJ1-5; D remains ambiguous. Germline CDR1 and CDR2: SNHLY and FYNNEI. The V and J ends lost 3 bases and 3 bases respectively, with 12 bases between them. CDR3 length: 15 amino acids. The CDR3: CASSDLQSYNQPQHF. As DNA, the CDR3 is TGTGCCAGCAGTGATCTTCAGTCCTACAATCAGCCCCAGCATTTT.